This entry lists 21 T cell receptor beta chains sequenced from one sample in a study of radiotherapy plus CTLA-4 blockade in lung cancer. Data came from immunoSEQ multiplex PCR; TCRdb stores just in-frame clones and leaves some out. The sample consists of over 95,000 clones, around 79% of them appearing once. Material: peripheral blood, obtained from a patient treated with radiotherapy plus ipilimumab. These receptor sequences come from a human donor with non-small cell lung cancer who had a partial response to radiotherapy plus ipilimumab. Some clones in this sample may be carry-over from other donors' samples.

In this sample, this clone turned up a few times. The rearrangement uses TRBV6-6 and TRBJ1-4; 7 bases are a match to TRBD1. V shed 6 bases and J 4 bases; nucleotides not matched to a gene: 8. CDR1 MNHNY and CDR2 SVGAGI come from the germline V gene (reference sequence). CDR3 length: 15 amino acids. The CDR3 DNA reads TGTGCCAGCAGGATTTGGGACAGCCATAATGAAAAACTGTTTTTT. This gives the protein CASRIWDSHNEKLFF.

The rearrangement joins TRBV5-4 to TRBJ2-2, with D possibly TRBD2 on 7 matching bases. Trimming left V 0 bases short and J 5 bases short, with 20 bases between. This CDR3 region has 18 residues. The germline CDR1 and CDR2 sequences are SGHNT and YYREEE (reference sequence). The CDR3 region is CASSLVYGSGTRTGELFF. For the CDR3, the DNA is TGTGCCAGCAGCTTGGTTTATGGAAGCGGGACACGAACCGGGGAGCTGTTTTTT.

This sequence joins TRBV19 and TRBJ1-5; D is possibly TRBD1 (6 bases). The V gene's germline CDR1 is LNHDA and CDR2 SQIVND (reference sequence). The CDR3 runs to 17 residues. V shed 3 bases and J shed 0 bases, with 15 bases lying between them. CDR3 DNA: TGTGCCAGTAGTATCCGGGACACCGACTATAGCAATCAGCCCCAGCATTTT. Translated: CASSIRDTDYSNQPQHF.

The V and J genes are TRBV29-1 and TRBJ2-1; D is possibly TRBD2 (6 bases). Looked up from germline, CDR1 is SQVTM and CDR2 is ANQGSEA. V was trimmed by 8 bases and J by 7 bases, leaving 15 bases between them. This CDR3 contains 12 residues. CDR3 bases: TGCAGCACACAACTGGGGGGAAATGAGCAGTTCTTC. Translated, it gives CSTQLGGNEQFF.

V usage is TRBV7-3 and J usage is TRBJ2-2, with TRBD1 matching 8 bases. V lost 4 bases to trimming and J lost 1 base; unmatched junction nucleotides: 8. CDR1 and CDR2 (germline): SGHTA, FQGTGA. The CDR3 has 17 residues. CDR3 sequence (DNA): TGTGCCAGCAGCTCCGCCTCCGGGACAGGGAACACCGGGGAGCTGTTTTTT. Its protein product is CASSSASGTGNTGELFF.

The rearrangement links TRBV4-3 to TRBJ2-3, with D maybe TRBD2 (5 bases). The germline CDR1 and CDR2 sequences are LGHNA and YSLEER. V was clipped by 1 base and J by 1 base, with 15 bases between them. The CDR3 spans 17 residues. The CDR3 coding sequence is TGCGCCAGCAGCCAAGGAGGCGGGTGGTCCCGCACAGATACGCAGTATTTT. This sequence encodes CASSQGGGWSRTDTQYF.

This chain uses TRBV19 with TRBJ2-2; TRBD1 matches at 9 bases. Germline V gives CDR1 LNHDA, CDR2 SQIVND (reference sequence). J lost 5 bases, V lost 10 bases, and 11 bases had no gene match. The CDR3 runs to 15 residues. CDR3 sequence reads: CATRRGQGLTGELFF. The CDR3, as DNA: TGTGCCACTCGGCGCGGACAGGGGCTTACCGGGGAGCTGTTTTTT.

The chain employs TRBV5-1 and TRBJ2-1, with TRBD2 matching over 7 bases. Germline CDR1 SGHRS, CDR2 YFSETQ. Germline trimming cut 1 base from V and 0 bases from J; bases unmatched to any gene: 4. This CDR3 has 16 residues. CDR3 coding DNA: TGCGCCAGCAGCTTGTGGGGGGGGAGCTCCTACAATGAGCAGTTCTTC. Its protein is CASSLWGGSSYNEQFF.

This clone showed up just once. The chain links TRBV5-5 to TRBJ1-1, with TRBD1 identical over 9 bases. This CDR3 has 15 amino acids. Unmatched junction bases numbered 7, after V lost 4 bases and J lost 3 bases. Germline V gene lookup returns CDR1 SGHKS and CDR2 YYEKEE (reference sequence). The CDR3 sequence: CASSKTGGWDTEAFF. The CDR3 DNA sequence: TGTGCCAGCAGCAAGACAGGGGGTTGGGACACTGAAGCTTTCTTT.

Ten or more counts support this clone. J is TRBJ1-4 and V is TRBV13; no clear D. Germline assignment: CDR1 PRHDT and CDR2 FYEKMQ (reference sequence). V was trimmed by 5 bases and J by 8 bases, leaving 15 bases between them. The CDR3 has 14 residues. This CDR3 reads CASSPPGGREKLFF. The CDR3 bases are TGTGCCAGCAGCCCTCCCGGAGGTAGGGAAAAACTGTTTTTT.

The rearrangement links TRBV10-3 to TRBJ2-7, with 9 bases fitting TRBD1. This CDR3 is built from 14 residues. With 6 bases clipped from V and 6 bases from J, the junction kept 9 bases outside the gene matches. CDR1 ENHRY and CDR2 SYGVKD come from the germline V gene. CDR3 bases: TGTGCCATCAGACAGGACAGGGGAGTTGGCGAGCAGTACTTC. Translating gives CAIRQDRGVGEQYF.

The chain couples TRBV19 to TRBJ1-4, with TRBD1 matching over 7 bases. The CDR3 extends over 16 amino acids. The V gene end was trimmed by 4 bases and the J gene end by 4 bases; junction bases not matched to a gene: 9. Germline V gene sequence: CDR1 LNHDA, CDR2 SQIVND (reference sequence). DNA for the CDR3: TGTGCCAGTAGTAAAGCGACAGGGTCGGGTAATGAAAAACTGTTTTTT. Encoded protein: CASSKATGSGNEKLFF.

The V and J genes are TRBV7-9 and TRBJ2-7; D is unclear. Trimming pared 5 bases from V and 4 bases from J, leaving 12 bases between. The CDR3 consists of 13 residues. CDR1 and CDR2 (germline): SEHNR, FQNEAQ (reference sequence). CDR3 sequence reads: CASSPESGYEQYF. CDR3 nucleotides: TGTGCCAGCAGCCCGGAGTCTGGGTACGAGCAGTACTTC. Complete variable domain (other parts from reference TRBV7-9 and TRBJ2-7): DTGVSQNPRHKITKRGQNVTFRCDPISEHNRLYWYRQTLGQGPEFLTYFQNEAQLEKSRLLSDRFSAERPKGSFSTLEIQRTEQGDSAMYLCASSPESGYEQYFGPGTRLTVT.

The chain combines TRBV4-1 with TRBJ2-2; 8 nucleotides line up with TRBD1. V shed 5 bases, J shed 5 bases, and the junction held 7 bases outside the gene matches. CDR3 length: 15 amino acids. Germline CDR1 reads MGHRA; CDR2 reads YSYEKL. The CDR3 DNA follows: TGCGCCAGCAGCAAACAGGACAGGGAGACCGGGGAGCTGTTTTTT. Encoded protein: CASSKQDRETGELFF.

The rearrangement uses TRBV6-1 and TRBJ2-1, with D possibly being TRBD1 (7 bases). The germline V and J ends were trimmed by 5 bases and 6 bases, with 17 bases remaining between them. CDR1 is MNHNS, CDR2 SASEGT, per germline. The CDR3 runs to 15 residues. The CDR3 DNA reads as TGTGCCAGCAGTCTACACCACAGGGGAGGCAATGAGCAGTTCTTC. This translates into CASSLHHRGGNEQFF.

This clone was seen a few times. V usage is TRBV7-9 and J usage is TRBJ2-7; TRBD1 matches 9 bases. The CDR3 has 15 residues. Germline V lookup: CDR1 SEHNR, CDR2 FQNEAQ (reference sequence). With V trimmed by 5 bases and J by 3 bases, 8 bases remained unmatched. CDR3 region: CASSAGTGSFYEQYF. The CDR3 DNA follows: TGTGCCAGCAGCGCAGGGACAGGGTCATTCTACGAGCAGTACTTC.

Written as DNA, the CDR3 is TGCAGCGTTGGGGACAGGGGGCACGATGGCTACACCTTC. Amino acids: CSVGDRGHDGYTF. The chain joins TRBV29-1 to TRBJ1-2, with 12 bases aligning to TRBD1. V shed 4 bases, J shed 6 bases, and the junction held 3 bases outside the gene matches. The germline V gene has CDR1 SQVTM and CDR2 ANQGSEA. The CDR3 sequence is 13 residues long.

This clone was seen a handful of times. The gene calls are TRBV27 and TRBJ1-5, with a weak D call TRBD1 (5 bases). This CDR3 is 12 amino acids long. V was clipped by 6 bases and J by 5 bases, with 8 bases between them. Germline CDR1 MNHEY, CDR2 SMNVEV (reference sequence). The DNA of the CDR3 is TGTGCCAGCAGGTCGGGGGATCAGCCCCAGCATTTT. Protein product: CASRSGDQPQHF.

The V call is TRBV2, the J call TRBJ2-7, with 13 bases matching TRBD2. Germline CDR1 SNHLY, CDR2 FYNNEI. The length of the CDR3 is 15 residues. V was pared by 8 bases and J by 5 bases, with 9 bases of the junction left unmatched. The CDR3, as DNA: TGTGCCAGCCGGACTAGCGGGAGAGGGGATCACGAGCAGTACTTC. Translation: CASRTSGRGDHEQYF. Drawing the rest from reference TRBV2 and TRBJ2-7, the complete variable domain is EPEVTQTPSHQVTQMGQEVILRCVPISNHLYFYWYRQILGQKVEFLVSFYNNEISEKSEIFDDQFSVERPDGSNFTLKIRSTKLEDSAMYFCASRTSGRGDHEQYFGPGTRLTVT.

The chain recombines TRBV7-3 with TRBJ2-1, with 7 bases matching TRBD2. Germline CDR1 and CDR2: SGHTA and FQGTGA. J lost 8 bases, V lost 5 bases, and 12 bases had no gene match. CDR3 length equals 15 residues. CDR3: CASSPLGGRIDEQFF. The CDR3 DNA reads TGTGCCAGCAGCCCCTTGGGGGGGAGAATCGATGAGCAGTTCTTC. Full variable domain (missing parts from reference TRBV7-3 and TRBJ2-1): GAGVSQTPSNKVTEKGKYVELRCDPISGHTALYWYRQSLGQGPEFLIYFQGTGAADDSGLPNDRFFAVRPEGSVSTLKIQRTERGDSAVYLCASSPLGGRIDEQFFGPGTRLTVL.

V and J are TRBV18 and TRBJ2-6; D remains ambiguous. CDR3 length equals 16 residues. Germline V CDR1 and CDR2: KGHSH, LQKENI. Trimming cost V 3 bases and J 1 base, with 10 bases left between them. CDR3 sequence (DNA): TGTGCCAGCTCACCCTCCAGCAGGTCTGGGGCCAACGTCCTGACTTTC. Protein product: CASSPSSRSGANVLTF.